The 7 T cell receptor beta chains listed next were all sequenced from one sample in a study of blood T cell repertoires in COVID-19. TCRdb keeps only in-frame clones here, not all; method: immunoSEQ multiplex PCR. The data contain approximately 390,000 clones, roughly 90% of them singletons. The sequenced sample was peripheral blood. These receptors originate from a man aged 18 to 29 with active or convalescent COVID-19.

Concerning this clone: The junction and the germline gene differ at one end; a read error may be behind it. V is TRBV7-8 and J is TRBJ2-6; a weak D match, TRBD1 (5 bases). Germline CDR1 SGHVS, CDR2 FQNEAQ. This CDR3 is 14 amino acids long. CDR3 loop: CASSTGAGANVLTF. DNA for the CDR3: TGTGCCAGCAGTACAGGTGCTGGGGCCAACGTGCTGACTTTC.

This chain links TRBV28 with TRBJ1-5, with D perhaps matching TRBD1 (6 bases). CDR1 is MDHEN and CDR2 is SYDVKM in the germline V gene. The CDR3 has 14 residues. The V and J ends lost 6 bases and 0 bases respectively, with 9 bases between them. The CDR3 loop is CASRGTNSNQPQHF. In nucleotides, the CDR3 is TGTGCCAGCAGAGGGACAAATAGCAATCAGCCCCAGCATTTT.

This chain links TRBV19 with TRBJ2-1; TRBD1 matches 7 bases. The CDR3 has 18 residues. Per the germline V gene, CDR1 is LNHDA and CDR2 is SQIVND (reference sequence). Unmatched junction bases numbered 23, after V lost 7 bases and J lost 8 bases. CDR3 nucleotides: TGTGCCAGTACCCCCGGGACAGCTGTTTTGAGAGTAAAGTATGAGCAGTTCTTC. Its translation is CASTPGTAVLRVKYEQFF.

This clone was seen only a few times. The rearrangement links TRBV5-5 to TRBJ2-1; 8 bases are a match to TRBD2. From germline, CDR1 is SGHKS and CDR2 YYEKEE (reference sequence). CDR3 length: 15 residues. The ends lost 2 bases at V and 4 bases at J; junction bases unmatched: 5. The CDR3 sequence: CASSFRTSSYNEQFF. DNA for the CDR3: TGTGCCAGCAGCTTCAGGACTAGCAGTTACAATGAGCAGTTCTTC.

The chain is built from TRBV7-8 and TRBJ2-7; tentative D call: TRBD1 (6 bases). Trimming left V 5 bases short and J 4 bases short, with 9 bases between. The length of the CDR3 is 12 residues. Germline CDR1 reads SGHVS; CDR2 reads FQNEAQ. CDR3 coding DNA: TGTGCCAGCAGCCGGGACAAATACGAGCAGTACTTC. Translated, it gives CASSRDKYEQYF.

V is TRBV30 and J is TRBJ1-4; D not resolved. Trimming removed 1 base from V and 5 bases from J, with 8 bases in between. Germline CDR1 GTSNPN, CDR2 SVGIG (reference sequence). CDR3 length: 13 residues. CDR3 region: CAWSGTGNEKLFF. The CDR3 nucleotides are TGTGCCTGGAGTGGGACGGGGAATGAAAAACTGTTTTTT.

V is TRBV9 and J is TRBJ1-2; tentative D call: TRBD1 (5 bases). This CDR3 comprises 13 residues. Trimming took off 0 bases at V and 3 bases at J, with 6 bases between the two ends. Germline assignment: CDR1 SGDLS and CDR2 YYNGEE. The CDR3 DNA follows: TGTGCCAGCAGCGTAGAAGGGGACTATGGCTACACCTTC. It codes for CASSVEGDYGYTF.